Shown below are 23 T cell receptor beta chains from a single sample sequenced in a study of T cell changes during pregnancy in multiple sclerosis. Sequencing was performed with immunoSEQ multiplex PCR; in TCRdb, only in-frame clones are kept and a portion is missing. The sample holds 90,000 or so clones, more than 85% seen once. The source was peripheral blood, collected in the first trimester of pregnancy. The receptors stem from a female donor in good health, enrolled as a control in a pregnancy study.

V and J are TRBV28 and TRBJ2-7, with D possibly TRBD2 on 7 matching bases. The CDR3 totals 12 residues. The germline gives CDR1 MDHEN, CDR2 SYDVKM. V was pared by 5 bases and J by 9 bases, with 14 bases between. This CDR3 reads CASSAWGGRQYF. The CDR3 DNA reads as TGTGCCAGCAGTGCCTGGGGGGGCCGGCAGTACTTC.

There are a few counts of this clone. The chain joins TRBV19 to TRBJ1-3; the D gene is possibly TRBD1 (6 bases). Between the trimmed V and J ends, which lost 9 bases and 1 base, there was a span of 7 bases. This CDR3 is built from 12 residues. Germline CDR1 LNHDA, CDR2 SQIVND (reference sequence). Written as DNA, the CDR3 is TGTGCCAGCGGACAGTCTGGAAACACCATATATTTT. Encoded protein: CASGQSGNTIYF.

Only a few counts were recorded for this clone. The gene calls are TRBV28 and TRBJ2-7; 7 bases agree with TRBD1. The V gene's germline CDR1 is MDHEN and CDR2 SYDVKM. This CDR3 spans 15 amino acids. The trim removed 7 bases at V and 3 bases at J, leaving 12 bases unmatched. The CDR3 DNA is TGTGCCAGCAACCTTCCGACAGGGCCATTCTACGAGCAGTACTTC. Translation gives CASNLPTGPFYEQYF.

In DNA form, the CDR3 reads TGTGCCAGCAGTCCCCAGGGTACCGGGGAGCTGTTTTTT. It yields the protein CASSPQGTGELFF. This chain links TRBV14 with TRBJ2-2, with D tentatively TRBD1 (5 bases). The CDR3 extends over 13 amino acids. V was shortened by 6 bases and J by 5 bases, with 10 bases between the two germline ends. CDR1 SGHDN and CDR2 FVKESK come from the germline V gene.

The chain uses TRBV10-2 and TRBJ1-2, with 9 bases matching TRBD1. V dropped 7 bases and J dropped 2; count of bases not matched to a gene: 5. Germline CDR1 reads WSHSY; CDR2 reads SAAADI. CDR3 size: 14 residues. The CDR3: CASNDRGENYGYTF. CDR3 nucleotides: TGCGCCAGCAACGACAGGGGGGAAAACTATGGCTACACCTTC.

This sequence joins TRBV7-9 and TRBJ1-1; no clear D. V was pared by 2 bases and J by 4 bases, with 8 bases between. Germline CDR1 is SEHNR and CDR2 is FQNEAQ (reference sequence). The CDR3 sequence is 13 residues long. CDR3 sequence reads: CASSLTGSTEAFF. The CDR3 DNA reads as TGTGCCAGCAGCTTAACGGGATCCACTGAAGCTTTCTTT.

The chain has TRBV19 and TRBJ1-1; D is perhaps TRBD1 (6 bases). Trimming stripped 3 bases from V and 8 bases from J, with 16 bases between. CDR1 is LNHDA and CDR2 is SQIVND in the germline V gene (reference sequence). The CDR3 length is 14 residues. The CDR3 DNA reads TGTGCCAGTAGTATCGGCCTTGGGGGCATCGAAGCTTTCTTT. Translated: CASSIGLGGIEAFF.

This clone has just a few counts. The V call is TRBV5-4, the J call TRBJ1-1, with a weak D call TRBD1 (5 bases). V was cut by 1 base and J by 1 base, with 8 bases left in between. The CDR3 runs 14 residues. In germline, CDR1 is SGHNT, CDR2 YYREEE (reference sequence). The chain's CDR3 is CASSLRRGNTEAFF. In DNA, the CDR3 is TGTGCCAGCAGCTTGAGGAGGGGGAACACTGAAGCTTTCTTT.

The chain carries TRBV18 and TRBJ2-3; tentative D call: TRBD2 (6 bases). V was shortened by 6 bases and J by 5 bases, with 18 bases between the two germline ends. CDR1 and CDR2 (germline): KGHSH, LQKENI. CDR3 length equals 15 residues. CDR3 nucleotide sequence: TGTGCCAGCTCGCCCACTCAGGCGGAGGGAGATACGCAGTATTTT. It specifies CASSPTQAEGDTQYF.

The chain recombines TRBV18 with TRBJ2-5, with TRBD1 identical over 8 bases. Germline V gene lookup returns CDR1 KGHSH and CDR2 LQKENI. The CDR3 is 15 amino acids. Trimming at V came to 2 bases and at J to 5 bases, leaving 7 bases not matched to a gene. CDR3 protein: CASSPGQGAAETQYF. DNA of the CDR3: TGTGCCAGCTCACCAGGGCAGGGGGCAGCGGAGACCCAGTACTTC.

CDR3 nucleotides: TGTGCCACCAGCAGAGAGGAACAGGCTCATGAAGCTTTCTTT. Residues: CATSREEQAHEAFF. The V gene is TRBV15, the J gene TRBJ1-1, with D perhaps TRBD1 (5 bases). Trimming cost V 0 bases and J 7 bases, with 12 bases left between them. This CDR3 has 14 amino acids. The V gene's germline CDR1 is LNHNV and CDR2 YYDKDF (reference sequence).

This rearrangement joins TRBV9 to TRBJ2-1; D not certain. This CDR3 contains 11 residues. The germline V and J ends were trimmed by 3 bases and 9 bases, with 7 bases remaining between them. Per the germline V gene, CDR1 is SGDLS and CDR2 is YYNGEE. CDR3 coding DNA: TGTGCCAGCAGCGGTAGTGTTGAGCAGTTCTTC. Its translation: CASSGSVEQFF. Complete variable domain (other parts from reference TRBV9 and TRBJ2-1): DSGVTQTPKHLITATGQRVTLRCSPRSGDLSVYWYQQSLDQGLQFLIQYYNGEERAKGNILERFSAQQFPDLHSELNLSSLELGDSALYFCASSGSVEQFFGPGTRLTVL.

The count of this clone is one. This sequence joins TRBV2 and TRBJ1-5; D unresolved. CDR3 length: 15 residues. V was shortened by 6 bases and J by 2 bases, with 14 bases between the two germline ends. CDR1 SNHLY and CDR2 FYNNEI come from the germline V gene. CDR3 protein: CASRTDENRNQPQHF. The CDR3 DNA reads as TGTGCCAGCAGGACTGACGAGAATCGCAATCAGCCCCAGCATTTT. The full variable domain, rest sourced from reference TRBV2 and TRBJ1-5, is EPEVTQTPSHQVTQMGQEVILRCVPISNHLYFYWYRQILGQKVEFLVSFYNNEISEKSEIFDDQFSVERPDGSNFTLKIRSTKLEDSAMYFCASRTDENRNQPQHFGDGTRLSIL.

V gene TRBV6-5 combines with J gene TRBJ1-3, with a tentative D call TRBD1 (6 bases). CDR1 MNHEY and CDR2 SVGAGI come from the germline V gene. Trimming cost V 6 bases and J 7 bases, with 19 bases left between them. The CDR3 spans 15 residues. The CDR3 region has the DNA TGTGCCAGCAGGAAAACGGGGGGCGCAGGTAACACCATATATTTT. This gives the protein CASRKTGGAGNTIYF.

The chain has TRBV4-3 and TRBJ2-3; D possibly corresponds to TRBD1 (6 bases). This CDR3 region has 16 residues. Germline V gene sequence: CDR1 LGHNA, CDR2 YSLEER. Trimming took off 2 bases at V and 0 bases at J, with 12 bases between the two ends. This CDR3 is CASSQRTAPSTDTQYF. CDR3 DNA: TGCGCCAGCAGCCAACGGACAGCGCCTAGCACAGATACGCAGTATTTT.

J is TRBJ2-7 and V is TRBV19; 9 nucleotides line up with TRBD1. Germline V lookup: CDR1 LNHDA, CDR2 SQIVND (reference sequence). The CDR3 is made up of 14 amino acids. Trimming removed 5 bases from V and 6 bases from J; junction bases left unmatched: 8. CDR3 sequence: CASSGTGWSREQYF. The CDR3 bases are TGTGCCAGTAGTGGGACAGGGTGGAGTCGCGAGCAGTACTTC.

The chain carries TRBV25-1 and TRBJ1-4; the D is unclear. Trimming cost V 2 bases and J 5 bases, with 9 bases left between them. The CDR3 extends over 14 amino acids. CDR1 and CDR2 from the germline V gene are MGHDK and SYGVNS. The CDR3 DNA sequence: TGTGCCAGCAGTGAAGTAGGAGGGAATGAAAAACTGTTTTTT. It yields the protein CASSEVGGNEKLFF.

This clone was seen only once. The genes are TRBV7-2 and TRBJ1-6; 8 positions agree with TRBD1. J gave up 1 base and V 5 bases, and 10 bases lay outside the gene matches. CDR1 SGHTA and CDR2 FQGNSA come from the germline V gene. There are 18 residues in the CDR3. Here the CDR3 DNA reads TGTGCCAGCAGCCGACAGGGGTTTCAGTCTTCCTATAATTCACCCCTCCACTTT. It encodes CASSRQGFQSSYNSPLHF.

The chain has TRBV9 and TRBJ2-7; possible D gene TRBD2, 5 bases. Per germline, CDR1 SGDLS and CDR2 YYNGEE. The CDR3 runs 13 residues. The V end lost 3 bases, the J end lost 5 bases, and 12 bases lay between the germline ends. CDR3: CASSERVGDEQYF. The DNA for the CDR3 is TGTGCCAGCAGCGAGAGGGTTGGGGACGAGCAGTACTTC.

The rearrangement joins TRBV4-2 to TRBJ2-2, with D tentatively TRBD1 (5 bases). V dropped 1 base and J dropped 3 bases, with 12 bases sitting between them. The length of the CDR3 is 16 residues. CDR1 is LGHNA, CDR2 YNFKEQ, per germline. This chain's CDR3 is CASSQGSGQYTGELFF. CDR3 nucleotide sequence: TGTGCCAGCAGCCAAGGGTCAGGGCAGTACACCGGGGAGCTGTTTTTT.

The table lists this clone with a count of one. The rearrangement joins TRBV21-1 to TRBJ2-2; the table assigns TRBD2, which was not confirmed against the DNA. TRBV21-1 constitutes a pseudogene. The CDR3 is made up of 17 amino acids. CDR3 bases: TGTGCCGCCGACAATTCACGGACTAGCGGTAACACCGGGGAGCTGTTTTTT. It yields the protein CAADNSRTSGNTGELFF.

Details on this clone: Other DNA sequences in this sample translate to the same CDR3. J is TRBJ1-3 and V is TRBV4-3, with D uncertain. Trimming stripped 0 bases from V and 2 bases from J, with 11 bases between. There are 16 residues in the CDR3. Germline-derived CDR1 and CDR2 are LGHNA and YSLEER. The CDR3 DNA sequence: TGCGCCAGCAGCCAAGACGGAGGGCTGACTGGAAACACCATATATTTT. Its translation: CASSQDGGLTGNTIYF.

V usage is TRBV2 and J usage is TRBJ1-1; D gene uncertain. The CDR3 loop spans 14 amino acids. The germline V and J ends were trimmed by 11 bases and 1 base, with 17 bases remaining between them. Germline-derived CDR1 and CDR2 are SNHLY and FYNNEI. Here the CDR3 DNA reads TGTGCCGGAGCCCCACGGGGTGGGAACACTGAAGCTTTCTTT. It translates to CAGAPRGGNTEAFF.